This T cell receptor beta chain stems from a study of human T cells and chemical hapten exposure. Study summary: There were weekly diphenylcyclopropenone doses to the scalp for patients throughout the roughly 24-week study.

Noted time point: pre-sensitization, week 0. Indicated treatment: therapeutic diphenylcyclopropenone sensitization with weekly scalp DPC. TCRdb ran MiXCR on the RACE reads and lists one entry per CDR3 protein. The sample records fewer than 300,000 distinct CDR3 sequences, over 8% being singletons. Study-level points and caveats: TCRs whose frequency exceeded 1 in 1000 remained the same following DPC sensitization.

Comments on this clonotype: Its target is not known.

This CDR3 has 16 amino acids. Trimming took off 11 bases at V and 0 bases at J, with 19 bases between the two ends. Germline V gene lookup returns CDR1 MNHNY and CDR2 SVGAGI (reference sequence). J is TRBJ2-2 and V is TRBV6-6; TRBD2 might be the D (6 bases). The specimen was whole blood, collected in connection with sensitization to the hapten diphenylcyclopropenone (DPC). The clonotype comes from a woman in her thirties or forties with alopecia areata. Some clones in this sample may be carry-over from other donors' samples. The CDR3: CAAGRTATTNTGELFF. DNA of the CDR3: TGTGCCGCGGGAAGGACGGCCACTACGAACACCGGGGAGCTGTTTTTT.